The 29 T cell receptor beta chains presented below share a single source sample, sequenced in a study of T cell responses to AZD1222 COVID-19 vaccine. The data were produced by immunoSEQ multiplex PCR, yet TCRdb's version contains in-frame clones alone and is incomplete. The sample carries approximately 150,000 clones, 92% recorded once. The source material was peripheral blood, sampled 28 days after the second AZD1222 dose. The receptors originated from an adult who received the AZD1222 COVID-19 vaccine.

J is TRBJ1-2 and V is TRBV7-9, with 10 bases that match TRBD1. V was clipped by 4 bases and J by 5 bases; unmatched bases: 16. Germline V CDR1 and CDR2: SEHNR, FQNEAQ (reference sequence). The CDR3 is 18 residues long. As DNA, the CDR3 is TGTGCCAGCAGCTCCCATTACACTTCGGGACAGGGGATGTATGGCTACACCTTC. Translated: CASSSHYTSGQGMYGYTF. Combining the CDR3 with reference TRBV7-9 and TRBJ1-2 gives the whole variable domain DTGVSQNPRHKITKRGQNVTFRCDPISEHNRLYWYRQTLGQGPEFLTYFQNEAQLEKSRLLSDRFSAERPKGSFSTLEIQRTEQGDSAMYLCASSSHYTSGQGMYGYTFGSGTRLTVV.

The chain recombines TRBV15 with TRBJ1-2; D is undetermined. V lost 5 bases and J lost 6, with 13 bases in between. CDR1 and CDR2 from the germline V gene are LNHNV and YYDKDF (reference sequence). This CDR3 has 13 residues. The CDR3 is CATSSRPLDGYTF. DNA for the CDR3: TGTGCCACCAGCTCCCGACCCTTAGATGGCTACACCTTC.

The chain has TRBV12-5 and TRBJ2-7; D unclear. The V and J ends lost 2 bases and 6 bases respectively, with 5 bases between them. This CDR3 has 11 residues. In germline, CDR1 is LGHNT, CDR2 FRNRAP. CDR3 protein: CASGLSGEQYF. The CDR3 coding sequence is TGTGCTAGTGGTTTGTCAGGCGAGCAGTACTTC.

The CDR3 spells CATSDPSGGRNEQFF. The CDR3 DNA is TGTGCCACCAGTGATCCGAGCGGGGGGAGGAATGAGCAGTTCTTC. The rearrangement joins TRBV24-1 to TRBJ2-1, with 9 positions matching TRBD2. V was pared by 3 bases and J by 7 bases, with 6 bases of the junction left unmatched. The CDR3 is made up of 15 amino acids. The V gene's germline CDR1 is KGHDR and CDR2 SFDVKD.

V usage is TRBV9 and J usage is TRBJ2-2, with 8 bases fitting TRBD2. After removal of 3 bases from V and 6 bases from J, the junction contained 7 bases not matched to a gene. This CDR3 spans 15 amino acids. Per the germline V gene, CDR1 is SGDLS and CDR2 is YYNGEE. CDR3 region: CASSAPGLESGELFF. In DNA, the CDR3 is TGTGCCAGCAGCGCTCCGGGACTAGAGTCCGGGGAGCTGTTTTTT. Filled out from reference TRBV9 and TRBJ2-2, the complete variable domain reads DSGVTQTPKHLITATGQRVTLRCSPRSGDLSVYWYQQSLDQGLQFLIQYYNGEERAKGNILERFSAQQFPDLHSELNLSSLELGDSALYFCASSAPGLESGELFFGEGSRLTVL.

V and J are TRBV9 and TRBJ2-3, with TRBD2 identical over 9 bases. V shed 4 bases, J shed 5 bases, and the junction held 5 bases outside the gene matches. Germline V CDR1 and CDR2: SGDLS, YYNGEE. The CDR3 totals 14 residues. CDR3 in amino acids: CASSRGGALDTQYF. The CDR3 DNA reads as TGTGCCAGCAGCCGCGGGGGGGCCTTAGATACGCAGTATTTT. The complete variable domain, with remaining parts taken from reference TRBV9 and TRBJ2-3, reads DSGVTQTPKHLITATGQRVTLRCSPRSGDLSVYWYQQSLDQGLQFLIQYYNGEERAKGNILERFSAQQFPDLHSELNLSSLELGDSALYFCASSRGGALDTQYFGPGTRLTVL.

This clone came up once. The chain couples TRBV12-3 or TRBV12-4 to TRBJ2-2; D possibly corresponds to TRBD1 (6 bases). This CDR3 comprises 10 residues. Trimming pared 11 bases from V and 7 bases from J, leaving 8 bases between. CDR3 sequence (DNA): TGTGCCTCAGGGGTCGGGGAGCTGTTTTTT. It encodes CASGVGELFF.

This chain joins TRBV24-1 and TRBJ2-2; no firm D call. There are 11 residues in the CDR3. Germline CDR1 is KGHDR and CDR2 is SFDVKD. With 6 bases removed from V and 6 bases from J, the gap between germline ends came to 4 bases. Written as DNA, the CDR3 is TGTGCCACCAGTAATTCCGGGGAGCTGTTTTTT. Amino acid sequence: CATSNSGELFF.

The V call is TRBV3-1 (or the pseudogene TRBV3-2), the J call TRBJ1-2; tentatively, D is TRBD1 (6 bases). Germline V lookup: CDR1 LGHDT, CDR2 YNNKEL (reference sequence). V lost 1 base, J lost 8 bases, and 8 bases lay in between. The CDR3 spans 12 residues. This CDR3 is CASSQGGGGYTF. CDR3 sequence (DNA): TGTGCCAGCAGCCAAGGAGGGGGAGGCTACACCTTC.

This rearrangement joins TRBV19 to TRBJ1-5; D is perhaps TRBD1 (6 bases). CDR3 length: 15 residues. Germline loops: CDR1 LNHDA, CDR2 SQIVND (reference sequence). V lost 4 bases and J lost 7, with 17 bases in between. The CDR3 DNA reads as TGTGCCAGTAGTACCCAAGGGGGGCGGCGACAGCCCCAGCATTTT. Translation gives CASSTQGGRRQPQHF. The whole variable domain, remainder taken from reference TRBV19 and TRBJ1-5, is DGGITQSPKYLFRKEGQNVTLSCEQNLNHDAMYWYRQDPGQGLRLIYYSQIVNDFQKGDIAEGYSVSREKKESFPLTVTSAQKNPTAFYLCASSTQGGRRQPQHFGDGTRLSIL.

The chain employs TRBV5-4 and TRBJ1-2; the match to TRBD1 covers 8 bases. Trimming took 0 bases from V and 2 from J; bases not matched to a gene: 6. This CDR3 is built from 16 residues. Germline CDR1 and CDR2: SGHNT and YYREEE (reference sequence). The CDR3 region has the DNA TGTGCCAGCAGCTTGGGGGACAGGCGATCAAACTATGGCTACACCTTC. This encodes CASSLGDRRSNYGYTF.

This clone has just one count. This sequence joins TRBV19 and TRBJ1-5, with D uncertain. Trimming removed 1 base at V and 7 bases at J, with 14 bases between. The V gene's germline CDR1 is LNHDA and CDR2 SQIVND (reference sequence). The CDR3 length is 15 residues. CDR3 region: CASSIVSGVGQPQHF. In nucleotides, the CDR3 is TGTGCCAGTAGTATAGTGTCCGGGGTTGGCCAGCCCCAGCATTTT.

This chain links TRBV7-8 with TRBJ2-3; perhaps TRBD1 as D (6 bases). This CDR3 region has 13 residues. CDR1 and CDR2 from the germline V gene are SGHVS and FQNEAQ. V lost 8 bases, J lost 3 bases, and 12 bases lay in between. CDR3 nucleotide sequence: TGTGCCAGCGGGGGACATCCGACAGATACGCAGTATTTT. Encoded protein: CASGGHPTDTQYF.

The sample holds a few counts of this clone. V usage is TRBV18 and J usage is TRBJ1-6, with D possibly TRBD1 on 5 matching bases. The V gene lost 3 bases and the J gene lost 7 bases, with 13 bases spanning the gap. Germline loops: CDR1 KGHSH, CDR2 LQKENI. CDR3 length equals 15 residues. The CDR3 DNA is TGTGCCAGCTCACCCACCGGTGGGGGAAATTCACCCCTCCACTTT. It codes for CASSPTGGGNSPLHF. The whole variable domain, filled in from reference TRBV18 and TRBJ1-6, reads NAGVMQNPRHLVRRRGQEARLRCSPMKGHSHVYWYRQLPEEGLKFMVYLQKENIIDESGMPKERFSAEFPKEGPSILRIQQVVRGDSAAYFCASSPTGGGNSPLHFGNGTRLTVT.

The V gene is TRBV5-6, the J gene TRBJ1-3, with no clear D. The germline V gene encodes CDR1 SGHDT and CDR2 YYEEEE. The CDR3 has 14 amino acids. Trimming stripped 0 bases from V and 6 bases from J, with 10 bases between. This CDR3 is CASSLGVWQNTIYF. The CDR3 DNA follows: TGTGCCAGCAGCTTGGGAGTGTGGCAAAACACCATATATTTT.

The rearrangement links TRBV11-2 to TRBJ2-2; 7 bases are shared with TRBD2. Germline-derived CDR1 and CDR2 are SGHAT and FQNNGV. The CDR3 extends over 15 amino acids. Trimming took 2 bases from V and 4 from J; bases not matched to a gene: 4. CDR3 protein: CASSLIGGGTGELFF. In nucleotides, the CDR3 is TGTGCCAGCAGCTTAATTGGCGGGGGCACCGGGGAGCTGTTTTTT.

The chain employs TRBV11-2 and TRBJ1-2, with D uncertain. V was pared by 4 bases and J by 4 bases, with 10 bases between. Germline CDR1 is SGHAT and CDR2 is FQNNGV. The CDR3 covers 13 residues. The chain's CDR3 is CASSSLNLYGYTF. The CDR3 coding sequence is TGTGCCAGCAGCTCCTTGAACCTCTATGGCTACACCTTC. Looking up the rest from reference TRBV11-2 and TRBJ1-2 gives the full variable domain: EAGVAQSPRYKIIEKRQSVAFWCNPISGHATLYWYQQILGQGPKLLIQFQNNGVVDDSQLPKDRFSAERLKGVDSTLKIQPAKLEDSAVYLCASSSLNLYGYTFGSGTRLTVV.

J is TRBJ2-5 and V is TRBV19; D is unclear. Trimming took 3 bases from V and 5 from J, leaving 19 bases between them. The CDR3 sequence is 16 residues long. The germline V gene encodes CDR1 LNHDA and CDR2 SQIVND (reference sequence). This chain's CDR3 is CASSMTTLRPGETQYF. The CDR3, as DNA: TGTGCCAGTAGTATGACGACACTCCGACCCGGGGAGACCCAGTACTTC.

This clone was recorded a few times. This rearrangement joins TRBV29-1 to TRBJ1-2; the D is unclear. CDR1 and CDR2 from the germline V gene are SQVTM and ANQGSEA. V lost 3 bases to trimming and J lost 4 bases, with 12 bases between them. The CDR3 runs to 13 residues. The CDR3 here is CSVDPGELYGYTF. The CDR3 DNA follows: TGCAGCGTTGATCCGGGTGAGCTCTATGGCTACACCTTC. Together with reference TRBV29-1 and TRBJ1-2, the CDR3 gives the full variable domain: SAVISQKPSRDICQRGTSLTIQCQVDSQVTMMFWYRQQPGQSLTLIATANQGSEATYESGFVIDKFPISRPNLTFSTLTVSNMSPEDSSIYLCSVDPGELYGYTFGSGTRLTVV.

V is TRBV4-1 and J is TRBJ1-3, with D perhaps TRBD1 (6 bases). This CDR3 region has 16 residues. V was shortened by 4 bases and J by 2 bases, with 15 bases between the two germline ends. Per germline, CDR1 MGHRA and CDR2 YSYEKL. The CDR3 DNA follows: TGCGCCAGCAGCCTCAGGGGCGGAGGTACTGGAAACACCATATATTTT. Protein: CASSLRGGGTGNTIYF.

The chain combines TRBV7-9 with TRBJ1-1; D remains unclear. The CDR3 runs 13 residues. Trimming took off 1 base at V and 6 bases at J, with 9 bases between the two ends. Germline V gene sequence: CDR1 SEHNR, CDR2 FQNEAQ (reference sequence). Here the CDR3 DNA reads TGTGCCAGCAGCTTAGTTGGCATGGCTGAAGCTTTCTTT. Translated, it gives CASSLVGMAEAFF.

V gene TRBV25-1 combines with J gene TRBJ1-4; 7 nucleotides line up with TRBD1. The CDR3 loop spans 17 amino acids. CDR1 and CDR2 (germline): MGHDK, SYGVNS. Losses at the gene ends were 2 bases for V and 4 bases for J; bases not matched to a gene: 10. CDR3 nucleotide sequence: TGTGCCAGCAGTGAAGGGGGGGACAGCAGTTTTAATGAAAAACTGTTTTTT. Protein product: CASSEGGDSSFNEKLFF.

This chain links TRBV5-4 with TRBJ1-2; D unresolved. The V end lost 2 bases, the J end lost 4 bases, and 12 bases lay between the germline ends. The CDR3 runs 14 residues. Germline CDR1 is SGHNT and CDR2 is YYREEE (reference sequence). The CDR3 nucleotides are TGTGCCAGCAGCTTTCCCGACAATCCCTATGGCTACACCTTC. Translating gives CASSFPDNPYGYTF. Drawing the rest from reference TRBV5-4 and TRBJ1-2, the complete variable domain is ETGVTQSPTHLIKTRGQQVTLRCSSQSGHNTVSWYQQALGQGPQFIFQYYREEENGRGNFPPRFSGLQFPNYSSELNVNALELDDSALYLCASSFPDNPYGYTFGSGTRLTVV.

By sample share, this clone is medium-sized. CDR3 amino acids: CASQPGNRAGHQPQHF. The DNA of the CDR3 is TGTGCCAGCCAACCGGGCAATAGGGCCGGACATCAGCCCCAGCATTTT. The chain uses TRBV2 and TRBJ1-5; D not resolved. The CDR3 consists of 16 residues. Germline CDR1 reads SNHLY; CDR2 reads FYNNEI. The V end lost 8 bases, the J end lost 5 bases, and 22 bases lay between the germline ends.

The V call is TRBV19, the J call TRBJ1-3, with D hard to call. The V end lost 2 bases, the J end lost 3 bases, and 8 bases lay between the germline ends. CDR3 length: 14 residues. CDR1 is LNHDA and CDR2 is SQIVND in the germline V gene (reference sequence). The DNA of the CDR3 is TGTGCCAGTAGTATATCTGGGAATGGAAACACCATATATTTT. Translation gives CASSISGNGNTIYF.

The V and J genes are TRBV5-1 and TRBJ2-7; D is perhaps TRBD2 (6 bases). Germline V gene data show CDR1 as SGHRS and CDR2 as YFSETQ. This CDR3 comprises 14 residues. Trimming cost V 1 base and J 4 bases, with 12 bases left between them. This CDR3 reads CASSLTGVGYEQYF. The CDR3 coding sequence is TGCGCCAGCAGCTTGACGGGAGTTGGTTACGAGCAGTACTTC.

The chain couples TRBV4-2 to TRBJ1-2; D not certain. Trimming cost V 1 base and J 0 bases, with 12 bases left between them. There are 16 residues in the CDR3. Germline V CDR1 and CDR2: LGHNA, YNFKEQ. The CDR3, as DNA: TGTGCCAGCAGCCAAGGATGGCAGGTCACTAACTATGGCTACACCTTC. Its protein product is CASSQGWQVTNYGYTF.

J is TRBJ1-2 and V is TRBV6-5; TRBD1 matches 12 bases. The CDR3 is 14 residues long. With 7 bases clipped from V and 6 bases from J, the junction kept 6 bases outside the gene matches. Per the germline V gene, CDR1 is MNHEY and CDR2 is SVGAGI. CDR3 DNA: TGTGCCAGCACCGGGACAGGGGGCAGAAATGGCTACACCTTC. Residues: CASTGTGGRNGYTF.

The J gene is TRBJ1-2, the V gene TRBV2; possibly TRBD1 for D (5 bases). V lost 3 bases to trimming and J lost 0 bases, with 8 bases between them. The CDR3 contains 14 residues. Germline V gene lookup returns CDR1 SNHLY and CDR2 FYNNEI. The CDR3 nucleotides read TGTGCCAGCAGTGATGGGGGAACTAACTATGGCTACACCTTC. Translation: CASSDGGTNYGYTF.